The clone carrying this T cell receptor (beta chain) was seen a handful of times. Construction of the TCRbeta library involved unique molecular identifiers. A single record per CDR3 protein comes from TCRdb applying MiXCR to the PCR reads. The repertoire has 800,000 to 1,000,000 distinct CDR3 sequences, under 30% of them found once; the top ten carry about 28%. This sample was included in a study of T-cell reconstitution after alpha-beta-depleted transplantation in children. CDR1 is MDHEN, CDR2 SYDVKM, per germline. The CDR3 has 15 residues. With 6 bases clipped from V and 4 bases from J, the junction kept 9 bases outside the gene matches.

The sequenced sample was PBMCs, mostly from graft donor cells, obtained 360 days after TCRalphabeta/CD19-depleted stem cell transplant. The chain couples TRBV28 to TRBJ2-1, with 7 bases fitting TRBD1. The clonotype comes from a boy younger than two who had a stem cell transplant for SCID, so the T cells may come from the graft donor. The CDR3 reads CASRRATGMYNEQFF. DNA of the CDR3: TGTGCCAGCAGGCGGGCGACAGGGATGTACAATGAGCAGTTCTTC.